This T cell receptor beta chain was identified during a study of shared clonotypes between healthy human individuals. Naive CD8 cells comprised CD45RO-negative, CCR7-positively selected cells, excluding terminally differentiated effector memory CD45RA+ cells. The data were produced by immunoSEQ multiplex PCR, yet TCRdb's version contains in-frame clones alone and is incomplete. The table shows around 2,100,000 clones, with about 95% occurring only once. The length of the CDR3 is 13 residues. CDR1 LNHNV and CDR2 YYDKDF come from the germline V gene (reference sequence). V dropped 1 base and J dropped 7 bases, with 7 bases sitting between them. Study results and caveats: In having few donors, the study represented limited genetic and exposure-history diversity.

Concerning this clone itself: Antigen: not known.

The chain uses TRBV15 and TRBJ2-2; D unclear. The TCR was taken from a man between 18 and 35 years old in good health. Sequenced input: naive CD8+ T cells sorted from blood. CDR3 amino acids: CATSRGLDGELFF. CDR3 DNA sequence: TGTGCCACCAGCAGAGGATTAGACGGGGAGCTGTTTTTT.